A selection of T cell receptor beta chains follows, all from one sample in a study of T cell repertoires in cytomegalovirus infection. TCRdb recomputed calls from the reads with MiXCR, one row per CDR3 protein. The sample has approximately 730,000 distinct CDR3 sequences, around 35% seen once. Their antigens are not known. The specimen comprised cultured PBMCs, sampled from culture after CMV antigen stimulation. Every receptor here comes from a human donor in good health (CMV status not recorded). Some clones in this sample may be carry-over from other donors' samples. The CDR3 runs from the conserved cysteine through the conserved F or W. Each record gives: CDR3 length, clone size, J gene, V gene, D gene, CDR3 protein, CDR3 DNA. A D gene is named only where the DNA matches it firmly. Where a row states a size, it is once, few, many or the class of an expanded clone; other rows omit it.

18	.	TRBJ2-1	TRBV4-3	TRBD1	CASSQDPVGTGAYNEQFF	TGCGCCAGCAGCCAAGATCCGGTGGGGACAGGGGCCTACAATGAGCAGTTCTTC
14	.	TRBJ1-1	TRBV7-2	.	CASSLLGEMPKAFF	TGTGCCAGCAGCTTATTAGGAGAGATGCCGAAAGCTTTCTTT
15	.	TRBJ2-7	TRBV7-9	.	CASSSPPWGAYEQYF	TGTGCCAGCAGCTCCCCCCCTTGGGGTGCCTACGAGCAGTACTTC
14	few	TRBJ2-3	TRBV11-2	TRBD2	CASQVSGGADTQYF	TGTGCCAGCCAAGTGAGCGGGGGTGCAGATACGCAGTATTTT
17	few	TRBJ2-3	TRBV10-3	TRBD1	CAISRIHRGPITDTQYF	TGTGCCATCAGTCGAATACACAGGGGTCCGATCACAGATACGCAGTATTTT
15	once	TRBJ2-3	TRBV24-1	TRBD1	CATSDRDRDPDTQYF	TGTGCCACCAGTGACCGGGACAGAGATCCAGATACGCAGTATTTT
15	.	TRBJ2-1	TRBV5-4	TRBD2	CASSPEPQAGDEQFF	TGTGCCAGCAGCCCGGAACCGCAAGCGGGAGATGAGCAGTTCTTC
14	.	TRBJ2-6	TRBV29-1	.	CSVEEGAGANVLTF	TGCAGCGTTGAAGAGGGGGCTGGGGCCAACGTCCTGACTTTC
12	few	TRBJ1-1	TRBV7-9	TRBD1	CASSQFGQGRTF	TGTGCCAGCAGCCAATTCGGACAGGGGCGCACCTTT
14	.	TRBJ1-2	TRBV12-3/TRBV12-4	.	CASSLRSRGDGYTF	TGTGCCAGCAGTTTACGTTCCAGGGGTGATGGCTACACCTTC
15	.	TRBJ2-1	TRBV7-3	.	CASSIPSRAYNEQFF	TGTGCCAGCAGCATCCCTTCGCGGGCTTACAATGAGCAGTTCTTC
10	.	TRBJ1-1	TRBV7-9	.	CASSAHTTFF	TGTGCCAGCAGCGCCCACACGACTTTCTTT
15	.	TRBJ2-5	TRBV5-1	.	CASSWDTQGYETQYF	TGCGCCAGCAGCTGGGACACACAGGGATATGAGACCCAGTACTTC
15	.	TRBJ2-5	TRBV5-4	TRBD2	CASSDQTSGEETQYF	TGTGCCAGCAGCGACCAGACTAGCGGAGAAGAGACCCAGTACTTC
16	few	TRBJ1-1	TRBV7-2	TRBD1	CASSLYFSGQGTEAFF	TGTGCCAGCAGCTTATATTTCTCGGGACAGGGCACTGAAGCTTTCTTT
14	few	TRBJ2-3	TRBV15	.	CATSRDLSTDTQYF	TGTGCCACCAGCAGAGATCTTAGTACAGATACGCAGTATTTT
17	.	TRBJ2-6	TRBV19	.	CASSIAPQGSGANVLTF	TGTGCCAGTAGTATAGCCCCCCAGGGATCTGGGGCCAACGTCCTGACTTTC
16	.	TRBJ2-6	TRBV6-1	.	CASRQRIRSGANVLTF	TGTGCCAGCAGGCAGCGGATACGCTCTGGGGCCAACGTCCTGACTTTC
15	many	TRBJ1-6	TRBV7-2	.	CASSLSRAYNSPLHF	TGTGCCAGCAGCTTATCCAGGGCCTATAATTCACCCCTCCACTTT
16	.	TRBJ2-7	TRBV10-3	.	CAISGTPQGISYEQYF	TGTGCCATCAGCGGGACCCCCCAGGGGATCTCCTACGAGCAGTACTTC
17	.	TRBJ2-7	TRBV23-1	TRBD1	CASSHSPRTGVAYEQYF	TGCGCCAGCAGTCATTCCCCCCGGACAGGGGTGGCCTACGAGCAGTACTTC
13	many	TRBJ2-3	TRBV7-9	.	CASSLPLSDTQYF	TGTGCCAGCAGCTTACCCCTCTCAGATACGCAGTATTTT
15	.	TRBJ2-5	TRBV7-2	.	CASSFGGAPPETQYF	TGTGCCAGCAGCTTTGGGGGAGCTCCCCCAGAGACCCAGTACTTC
13	.	TRBJ2-6	TRBV6-6	.	CASSAQGTNVLTF	TGTGCCAGCAGTGCCCAGGGCACGAACGTCCTGACTTTC
14	.	TRBJ2-4	TRBV6-2/TRBV6-3	.	CASRGVNAKNIQYF	TGTGCCAGCAGGGGGGTGAATGCCAAAAACATTCAGTACTTC
17	.	TRBJ2-3	TRBV7-8	TRBD2	CASSSPLAGVFTDTQYF	TGTGCCAGCAGCTCGCCCCTAGCGGGGGTATTCACAGATACGCAGTATTTT